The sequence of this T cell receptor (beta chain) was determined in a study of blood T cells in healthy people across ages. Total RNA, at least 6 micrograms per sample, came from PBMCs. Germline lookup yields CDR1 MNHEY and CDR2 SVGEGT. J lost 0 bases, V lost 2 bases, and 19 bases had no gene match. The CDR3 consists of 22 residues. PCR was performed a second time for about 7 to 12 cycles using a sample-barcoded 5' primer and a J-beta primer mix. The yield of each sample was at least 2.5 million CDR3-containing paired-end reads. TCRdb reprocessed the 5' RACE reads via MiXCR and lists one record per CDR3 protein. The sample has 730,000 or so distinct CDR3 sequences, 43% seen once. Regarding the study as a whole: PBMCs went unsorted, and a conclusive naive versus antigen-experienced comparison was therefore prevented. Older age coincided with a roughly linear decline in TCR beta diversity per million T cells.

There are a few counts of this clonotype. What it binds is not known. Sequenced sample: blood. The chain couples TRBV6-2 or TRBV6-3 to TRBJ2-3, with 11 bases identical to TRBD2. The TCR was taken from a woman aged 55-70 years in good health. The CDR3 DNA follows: TGTGCCAGCAGTTACCCTCGGGGAACCCCGGGACTAGCGGTTTCTAGCACAGATACGCAGTATTTT. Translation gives CASSYPRGTPGLAVSSTDTQYF.